Below, one TCR beta chain is given with its context. Its antigen is unknown. Base-call qualities are not available, and no considerably larger clone is one nucleotide away. The protocol used for the library was the immunoSEQ multiplex PCR assay. A mixture of 60 forward primers for TCR Vbeta segments and 13 reverse primers for TCR Jbeta segments was used in the multiplex PCR. Amplification of the CDR3 region of rearranged TCR beta genes was performed with a multiplex PCR assay on genomic DNA. Amplified TCR beta libraries were sequenced as 87-base-pair reads on the Illumina HiSeq System. The authors' analysis ran thus. In a later analysis, some 80 million unique TCR beta chains were counted across the 650 to 750 repertoires, and some 10 million of these chains were shared by at least two donors. Raw reads were error-corrected and collapsed into unique sequences with a nearest-neighbor algorithm that merged closely related sequences to remove PCR and sequencing errors. To assign V, D and J gene segments, CDR3 sequences were aligned to IMGT reference sequences. For a sequence to be retained, a match of at least six nucleotides was required to both a V gene segment and a J gene segment. A rearrangement counted as productive if the CDR3 had no stop codons and remained in frame with V and J, and every other rearrangement counted as non-productive. CDR3 was defined according to IMGT convention as the region running from the second conserved V-encoded cysteine to the conserved J-encoded phenylalanine. In an earlier analysis of 587 of the donors, sequences lacking an unambiguous match to a single V gene segment were excluded. An earlier analysis of about 590 of the donors classified V segments as functional when productive rearrangements were above 56.7% and as segregating when the standard deviation between donors was above 5%. A statistical classification framework was developed to diagnose cytomegalovirus status using the catalog of TCR beta chain sequences. A later analysis assigned V and J genes by comparing TCR nucleotide sequences with IMGT/GENE-DB human TR gene sequences. In a later analysis, CDR3 sequences and most-parsimonious VDJ recombination scenarios were assigned using the TCRdist pipeline. In a later analysis, each TCR beta chain was defined by its CDR3 amino acid sequence together with its V-gene family, and reads lacking a unique V-gene family were excluded. To address suspected cross-contamination and a sequencing artifact, a later analysis removed a few hundred highly shared, low-generation-probability nucleotide sequences. A later analysis calculated a clonal expansion index for each public chain from normalized within-repertoire ranks of inferred template counts. A later analysis computed generation probabilities with a VDJ recombination model fitted to out-of-frame rearrangements, and checked the results against IGoR. In a later analysis, TCR-TCR, TCR-HLA and TCR-CMV co-occurrence was scored with hypergeometric tests, and a repertoire-size bias correction was applied to TCR pairs. In a later analysis, false discovery rates were estimated by permuting HLA or CMV assignments 20 times. In a later analysis, co-occurring TCRs were grouped using DBSCAN, and TCRdist sequence similarity was added for clustering within HLA-allele-positive subsets. Co-occurrence clustering excluded repertoires with fewer than 30,000 or more than 120,000 public chains, plus five with anomalous nucleotide sharing. TCRdb stores this immuneACCESS table with in-frame sequences only. Part of the clones is absent; in the studies checked, under half of the shortfall reflects unresolved V genes, and no reason is known for the rest. The V and J calls and clone size are taken from that table; D and trimming were inferred from the DNA. This sample comprises some 150,000 clones, about two thirds of them detected only once. 4.2% of the sample belongs to the ten largest clones.

According to the germline V gene, CDR1 reads SGHAT and CDR2 reads FQNNGV. V is clipped by 5 bases and J by 0 bases, and the sequence between their germline boundaries is 11 bases long. From the cysteine up to the phenylalanine, the CDR3 has a length of 15 residues. Here the CDR3 DNA is all that survives: 45 bases in frame from base 1. The data stem from a study of cytomegalovirus exposure and HLA in healthy donors (dated by TCRdb to about 2017). Looking at the study overall: According to an earlier analysis of a few hundred of the donors, 150 million to 200 million T cells yielded 95 million to 140 million unique TCR beta sequences and about 300 Gb of sequence data. Rather than drawing on any new phenotypic data, the later analysis identified candidate immune exposures from TCR beta sequences and the way those sequences occurred across donors. A later genetic analysis took genome-wide SNP genotypes for about three fifths of the roughly 700 donors and used that subset as a discovery cohort. The study combined high-throughput TCR immunosequencing, statistical association of individual TCRs with disease status, and machine learning to predict cytomegalovirus infection status. A separate validation cohort of roughly 130 different subjects was used in addition to the 666-subject first cohort. All discovery cohort repertoires had been generated on a single sequencing platform. Using immunosequencing, the study profiled T cell repertoires from 666 subjects and related those repertoires to cytomegalovirus serostatus. HLA typing included class I and class II loci at four-digit resolution. Among the approximately 400 genotyped donors, around 81% belonged to the genetic ancestry cluster associated with self-reported Caucasian donors. Typing coverage varied by locus: roughly 620-640 donors for A, B, C, DRB1 and DQB1; some 520 for DQA1; approximately 570 for DPA1; 400 to 480 for DPB1. Alongside the repertoire data, information on donor age, sex, ethnicity and CMV serostatus was compiled. To decide whether each TCR beta V gene segment behaved as functional or pseudogenic, an earlier analysis of nearly 600 of the donors relied on high-throughput TCR beta sequencing. Four to six DR-DQ haplotypes were handled as single units for association and clustering, since linkage in the cohort was strong. Among some 400 genotyped donors of the cohort, an average of approximately 200,000 unique TCR beta nucleotide sequences was sequenced per donor, of which about 19% were non-productive. An early release that covered fewer than 750 HLA-typed donors contained approximately 300 gigabases of sequencing data and tens of millions of unique TCR sequences. A later analysis re-examined previously published TCR beta repertoires from about 700 donors and added high-resolution HLA genotyping to investigate patterns of TCR occurrence. The study aimed to test whether signatures of past pathogen exposure could be identified by cataloging public T cell receptors. Overall study results and their limits: Because HLA typing was missing for some donors at each locus, association tests included only the typed subset. A later analysis associated 17,000 or so TCR beta sequences with specific HLA alleles at a false discovery rate of 0.05. Most TCR sequences were seen in very few donors, while some public TCRs were found in many individuals. The only immune exposure information available for the cohort was CMV serostatus. According to a later analysis, most CMV-associated TCR beta chains appeared to be HLA-restricted, and the HLA associations seemed to be driven largely by CMV exposure. According to the authors, the approach could potentially be generalized to other disease states and immunological phenotypes. Roughly uniform sequencing depth across donors was assumed in presence/absence analyses, although this assumption may not hold. The classifier was reported to diagnose cytomegalovirus status with high specificity and sensitivity in both the original and validation cohorts. In a later analysis, HLA-associated TCR beta chains showed more clonal expansion and lower generation probabilities than non-associated chains that were equally common. The study listed around 160 TCR beta chains as associated with cytomegalovirus. Linkage disequilibrium might explain the correlated functional status among segregating V segments, but an unknown experimental factor could not be excluded. According to a later analysis, TCR association rates differed among HLA loci, with DRB1 alleles showing the most associated TCRs and HLA-C alleles showing the fewest. In a later analysis, several top co-occurrence clusters were reported to appear linked to parvovirus B19, influenza, CMV and Epstein-Barr virus. When HLA alleles, especially DR and DQ, strongly co-occurred, TCR associations were difficult to assign to individual alleles. In an earlier analysis of some 640 of the donors, most TCR beta V segments were observed in productive rearrangements about 87% or about 30% of the time, broadly matching IMGT annotations. A cluster of highly shared sequence variants was judged likely to be a technical artifact of the sequencing pipeline. According to a later genetic analysis, donors in an Asian-associated ancestry cluster had fewer N-insertions in productive TCRs than the approximately 690-donor mean. In this cohort, only TCR beta chains were sequenced, and detectable features were limited by the absence of alpha or paired-chain data. Some IMGT-functional V segments, including TRBV6-2 and TRBV6-3, could not be distinguished by the 87-base-pair reads and were therefore excluded. A further reported finding was that TCR beta sequences accurately predicted the HLA-A and HLA-B alleles for most subjects in the first cohort. Because counts were too low, around 18 rarely observed V segments, including chromosome 9 orphons, were left out of the earlier analysis of a few hundred of the donors. Three of the identified cytomegalovirus-associated TCR beta chains were confirmed in vitro to be specific for cytomegalovirus antigens. An association between a missense DCLRE1C variant and V-gene and J-gene trimming of TCR beta chains was found in a later genetic analysis and replicated in an independent cohort.

The cohort consisted of 666 healthy bone marrow donors. Cohort members were all nominally healthy when sampled, although unrecorded immune exposures were likely present. The donor tested CMV seropositive and was one of the 289 seropositive cohort members. Each donor provided a peripheral blood sample, and peripheral blood mononuclear cells were used for TCR beta sequencing. The Qiagen DNeasy Blood Extraction Kit was used to extract genomic DNA from the blood cell samples. Sequencing input: PBMCs. The sequence joins TRBV11-2 to TRBJ2-1, with no confident D gene call. This TCR was recovered from a man aged 45-65 years in good health and CMV-seropositive. This receptor has the CDR3 CASSPHASSYNEQFF. The DNA reads TGTGCCAGCAGCCCCCATGCTAGCTCCTACAATGAGCAGTTCTTC.